The subject of this entry is one T cell receptor beta chain. V was pared by 5 bases and J by 4 bases, with 8 bases of the junction left unmatched. Germline CDR1 is SGHDT and CDR2 is YYEEEE. The CDR3 runs 14 residues. This record comes from a study of blood T cell repertoires in COVID-19. Study background: Specimens from acute and convalescent COVID-19 originated in the United States, Italy and Spain. From T cells, B-cell-depleted T cells, or PBMCs came the material, which was cDNA or gDNA.

In the original analysis: Reference gene primer amplification in the assay estimated nucleated cell counts. Sequencing used immunoSEQ multiplex PCR; TCRdb keeps in-frame clones, though not all of them. The DNA was the basis for D and trimming; V, J and clone size are from that table. The sample lists over 90,000 clones, around 88% occurring once. Material for sequencing was peripheral blood. The receptor comes from a human donor in a cohort sampled during active COVID-19. The chain recombines TRBV5-6 with TRBJ2-5; 7 positions agree with TRBD1. The CDR3 is CASRLRGGGETQYF. The DNA for the CDR3 is TGTGCCAGCAGACTACGAGGGGGCGGAGAGACCCAGTACTTC.